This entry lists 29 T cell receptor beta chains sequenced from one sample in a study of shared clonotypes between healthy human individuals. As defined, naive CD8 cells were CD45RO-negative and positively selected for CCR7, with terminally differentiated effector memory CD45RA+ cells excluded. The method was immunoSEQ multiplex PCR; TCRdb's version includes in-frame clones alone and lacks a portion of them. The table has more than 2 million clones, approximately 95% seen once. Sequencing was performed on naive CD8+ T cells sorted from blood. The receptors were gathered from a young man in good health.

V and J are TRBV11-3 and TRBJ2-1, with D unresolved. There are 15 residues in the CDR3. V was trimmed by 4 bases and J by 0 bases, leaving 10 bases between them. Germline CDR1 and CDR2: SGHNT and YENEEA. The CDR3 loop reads CASSSVTRSYNEQFF. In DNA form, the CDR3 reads TGTGCCAGCAGCTCAGTCACACGCTCCTACAATGAGCAGTTCTTC.

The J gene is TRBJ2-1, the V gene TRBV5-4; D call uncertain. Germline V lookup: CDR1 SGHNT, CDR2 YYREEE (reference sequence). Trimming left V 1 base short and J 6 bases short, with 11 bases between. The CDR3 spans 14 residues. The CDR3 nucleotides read TGTGCCAGCAGCTTGAAGGGAAAAGTCAATGAGCAGTTCTTC. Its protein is CASSLKGKVNEQFF.

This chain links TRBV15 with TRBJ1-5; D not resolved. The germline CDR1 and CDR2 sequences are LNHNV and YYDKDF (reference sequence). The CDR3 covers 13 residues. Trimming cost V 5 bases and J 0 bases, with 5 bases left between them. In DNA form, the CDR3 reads TGTGCCACCAGCGAGATTAGCAATCAGCCCCAGCATTTT. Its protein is CATSEISNQPQHF.

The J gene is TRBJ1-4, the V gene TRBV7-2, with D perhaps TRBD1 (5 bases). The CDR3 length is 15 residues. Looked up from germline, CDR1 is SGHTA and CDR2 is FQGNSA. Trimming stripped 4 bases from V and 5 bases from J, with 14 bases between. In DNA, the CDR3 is TGTGCCAGCAGCTCGCCCTTCGGGGCCAATGAAAAACTGTTTTTT. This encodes CASSSPFGANEKLFF.

For the CDR3, the DNA is TGTGCCTGGAGTGAGGGTGGGAGCTCCTACAATGAGCAGTTCTTC. This sequence encodes CAWSEGGSSYNEQFF. This chain joins TRBV30 and TRBJ2-1; D is perhaps TRBD2 (5 bases). Deletions cut 1 base from V and 0 bases from J, with 10 bases between. CDR3 size: 15 residues. The germline V gene has CDR1 GTSNPN and CDR2 SVGIG (reference sequence).

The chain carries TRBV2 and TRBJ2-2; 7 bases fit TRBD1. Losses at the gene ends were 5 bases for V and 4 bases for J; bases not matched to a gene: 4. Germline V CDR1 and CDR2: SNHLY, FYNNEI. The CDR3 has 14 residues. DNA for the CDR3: TGTGCCAGCAGTATAACAGGGGTCACCGGGGAGCTGTTTTTT. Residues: CASSITGVTGELFF.

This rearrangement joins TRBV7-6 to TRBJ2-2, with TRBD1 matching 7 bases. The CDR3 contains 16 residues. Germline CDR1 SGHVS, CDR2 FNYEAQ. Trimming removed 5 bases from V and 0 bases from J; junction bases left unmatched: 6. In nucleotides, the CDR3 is TGTGCCAGCAGCGCAACCGGGACAGCGAACACCGGGGAGCTGTTTTTT. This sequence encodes CASSATGTANTGELFF.

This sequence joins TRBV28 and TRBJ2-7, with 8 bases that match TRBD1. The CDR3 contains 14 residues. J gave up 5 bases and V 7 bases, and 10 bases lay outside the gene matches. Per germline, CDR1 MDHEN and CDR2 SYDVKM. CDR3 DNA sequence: TGTGCCAGCACCGCAGGGGGCGGAAATAACGAGCAGTACTTC. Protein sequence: CASTAGGGNNEQYF.

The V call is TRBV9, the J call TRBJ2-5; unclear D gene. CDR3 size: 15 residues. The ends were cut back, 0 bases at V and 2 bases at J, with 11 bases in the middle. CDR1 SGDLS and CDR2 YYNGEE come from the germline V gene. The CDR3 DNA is TGTGCCAGCAGCGTAGGATCCAGCGTTCAAGAGACCCAGTACTTC. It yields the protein CASSVGSSVQETQYF.

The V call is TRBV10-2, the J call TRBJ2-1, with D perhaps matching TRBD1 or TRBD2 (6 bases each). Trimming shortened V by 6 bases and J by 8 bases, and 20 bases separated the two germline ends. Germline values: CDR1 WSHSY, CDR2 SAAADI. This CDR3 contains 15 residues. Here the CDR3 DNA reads TGCGCCAGCAGCCACTCCGAGGGGGGCTGGGATGAGCAGTTCTTC. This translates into CASSHSEGGWDEQFF.

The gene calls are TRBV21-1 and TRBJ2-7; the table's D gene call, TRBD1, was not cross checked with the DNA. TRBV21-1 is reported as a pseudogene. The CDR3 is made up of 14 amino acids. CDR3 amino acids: CASSNSPEKYEQYF. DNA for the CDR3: TGTGCCAGCAGCAACTCGCCAGAAAAATACGAGCAGTACTTC.

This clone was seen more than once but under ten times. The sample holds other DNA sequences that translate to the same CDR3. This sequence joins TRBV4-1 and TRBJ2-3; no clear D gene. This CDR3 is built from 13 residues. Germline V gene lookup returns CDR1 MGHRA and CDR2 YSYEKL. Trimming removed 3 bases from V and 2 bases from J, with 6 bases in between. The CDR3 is CASSQAYTDTQYF. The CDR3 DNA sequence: TGCGCCAGCAGCCAGGCATACACAGATACGCAGTATTTT.

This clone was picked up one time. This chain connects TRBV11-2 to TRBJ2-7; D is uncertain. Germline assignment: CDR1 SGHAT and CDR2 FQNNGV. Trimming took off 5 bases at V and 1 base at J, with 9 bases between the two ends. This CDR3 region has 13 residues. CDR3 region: CASSPHTSYEQYF. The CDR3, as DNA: TGTGCCAGCAGCCCGCATACTTCCTACGAGCAGTACTTC.

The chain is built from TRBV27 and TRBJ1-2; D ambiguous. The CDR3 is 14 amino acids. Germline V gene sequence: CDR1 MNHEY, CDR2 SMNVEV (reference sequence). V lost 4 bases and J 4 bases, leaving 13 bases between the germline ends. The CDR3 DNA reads TGTGCCAGCAGTTCAGCCCCGCGACCCTATGGCTACACCTTC. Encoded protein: CASSSAPRPYGYTF.

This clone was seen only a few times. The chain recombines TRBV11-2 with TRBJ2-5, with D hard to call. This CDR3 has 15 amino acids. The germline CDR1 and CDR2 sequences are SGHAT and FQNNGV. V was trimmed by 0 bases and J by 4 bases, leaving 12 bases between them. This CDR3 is CASSLDFGFPETQYF. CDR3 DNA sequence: TGTGCCAGCAGCTTAGATTTTGGATTTCCAGAGACCCAGTACTTC.

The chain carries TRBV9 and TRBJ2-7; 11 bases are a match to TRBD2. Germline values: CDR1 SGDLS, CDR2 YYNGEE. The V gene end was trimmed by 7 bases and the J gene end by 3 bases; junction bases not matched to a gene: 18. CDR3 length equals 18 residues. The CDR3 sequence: CASSPGLADQFDYYEQYF. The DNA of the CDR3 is TGTGCCAGCTCCCCGGGACTAGCGGACCAATTTGACTACTACGAGCAGTACTTC.

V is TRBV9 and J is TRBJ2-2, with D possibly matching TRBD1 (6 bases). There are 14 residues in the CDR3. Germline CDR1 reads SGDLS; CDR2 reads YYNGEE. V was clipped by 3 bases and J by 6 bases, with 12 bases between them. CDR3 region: CASSAVGGPGELFF. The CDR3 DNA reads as TGTGCCAGCAGCGCCGTAGGGGGTCCCGGGGAGCTGTTTTTT. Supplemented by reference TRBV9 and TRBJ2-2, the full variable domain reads DSGVTQTPKHLITATGQRVTLRCSPRSGDLSVYWYQQSLDQGLQFLIQYYNGEERAKGNILERFSAQQFPDLHSELNLSSLELGDSALYFCASSAVGGPGELFFGEGSRLTVL.

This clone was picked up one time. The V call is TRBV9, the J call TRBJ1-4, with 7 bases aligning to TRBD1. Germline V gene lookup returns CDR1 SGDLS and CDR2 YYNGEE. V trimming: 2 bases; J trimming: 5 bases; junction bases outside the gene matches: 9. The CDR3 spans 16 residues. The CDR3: CASSVESGQRNEKLFF. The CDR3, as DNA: TGTGCCAGCAGCGTCGAATCGGGACAGCGAAATGAAAAACTGTTTTTT.

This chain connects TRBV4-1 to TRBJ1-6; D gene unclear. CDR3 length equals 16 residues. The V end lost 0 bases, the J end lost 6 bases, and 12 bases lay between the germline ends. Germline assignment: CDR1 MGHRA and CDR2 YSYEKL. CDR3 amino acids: CASSQEEAPLNSPLHF. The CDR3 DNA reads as TGCGCCAGCAGCCAAGAAGAGGCGCCTCTTAATTCACCCCTCCACTTT.

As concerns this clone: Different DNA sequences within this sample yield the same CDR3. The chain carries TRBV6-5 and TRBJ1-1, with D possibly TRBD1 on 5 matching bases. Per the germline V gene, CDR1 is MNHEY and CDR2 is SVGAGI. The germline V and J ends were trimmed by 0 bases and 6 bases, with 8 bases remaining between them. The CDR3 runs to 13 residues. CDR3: CASSYSGGAEAFF. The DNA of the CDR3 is TGTGCCAGCAGTTACTCGGGGGGGGCTGAAGCTTTCTTT.

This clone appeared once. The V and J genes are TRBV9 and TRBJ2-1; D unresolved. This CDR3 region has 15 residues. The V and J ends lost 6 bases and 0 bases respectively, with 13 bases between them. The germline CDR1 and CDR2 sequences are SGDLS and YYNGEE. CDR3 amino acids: CASNPQASSYNEQFF. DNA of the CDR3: TGTGCCAGCAACCCTCAGGCTTCCTCCTACAATGAGCAGTTCTTC.

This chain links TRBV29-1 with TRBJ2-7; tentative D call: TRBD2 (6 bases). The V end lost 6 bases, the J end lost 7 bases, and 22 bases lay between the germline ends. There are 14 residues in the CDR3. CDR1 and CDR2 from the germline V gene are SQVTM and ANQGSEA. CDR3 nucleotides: TGCAGCGTGCAATTCGGGGGTTTTGGGGTGGAGCAGTACTTC. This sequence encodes CSVQFGGFGVEQYF.

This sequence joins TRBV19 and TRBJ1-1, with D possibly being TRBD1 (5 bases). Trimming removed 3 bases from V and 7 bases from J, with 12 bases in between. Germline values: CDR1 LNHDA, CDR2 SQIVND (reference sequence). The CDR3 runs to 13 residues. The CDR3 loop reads CASSMWTTREAFF. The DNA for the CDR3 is TGTGCCAGTAGTATGTGGACAACCCGTGAAGCTTTCTTT.

The CDR3 sequence is CASSLATPTIDTQYF. DNA of the CDR3: TGTGCCAGCAGCTTAGCGACCCCGACTATAGATACGCAGTATTTT. The rearrangement joins TRBV7-9 to TRBJ2-3, with D possibly TRBD2 on 5 matching bases. The CDR3 totals 15 residues. CDR1 and CDR2 from the germline V gene are SEHNR and FQNEAQ (reference sequence). Trimming pared 0 bases from V and 5 bases from J, leaving 12 bases between.

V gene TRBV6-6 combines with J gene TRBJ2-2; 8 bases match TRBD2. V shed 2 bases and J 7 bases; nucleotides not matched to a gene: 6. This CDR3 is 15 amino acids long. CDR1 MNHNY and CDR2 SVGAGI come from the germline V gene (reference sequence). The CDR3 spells CASSYTGLVGGELFF. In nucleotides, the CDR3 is TGTGCCAGCAGTTACACGGGACTAGTGGGCGGGGAGCTGTTTTTT.

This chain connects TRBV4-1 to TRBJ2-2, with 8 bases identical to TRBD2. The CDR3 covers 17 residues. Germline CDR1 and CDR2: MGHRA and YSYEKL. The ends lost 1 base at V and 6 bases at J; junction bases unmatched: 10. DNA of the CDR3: TGCGCCAGCAGCCAAGCCCCTGCCGGGGGGGTTCCCGGGGAGCTGTTTTTT. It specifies CASSQAPAGGVPGELFF.

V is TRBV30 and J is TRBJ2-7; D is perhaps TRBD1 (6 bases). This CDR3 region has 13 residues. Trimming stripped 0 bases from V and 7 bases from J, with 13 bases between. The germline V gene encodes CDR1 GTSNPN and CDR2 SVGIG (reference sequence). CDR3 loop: CAWSVGQGIEQYF. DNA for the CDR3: TGTGCCTGGAGTGTAGGGCAGGGGATTGAGCAGTACTTC. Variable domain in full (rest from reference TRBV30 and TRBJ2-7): SQTIHQWPATLVQPVGSPLSLECTVEGTSNPNLYWYRQAAGRGLQLLFYSVGIGQISSEVPQNLSASRPQDRQFILSSKKLLLSDSGFYLCAWSVGQGIEQYFGPGTRLTVT.

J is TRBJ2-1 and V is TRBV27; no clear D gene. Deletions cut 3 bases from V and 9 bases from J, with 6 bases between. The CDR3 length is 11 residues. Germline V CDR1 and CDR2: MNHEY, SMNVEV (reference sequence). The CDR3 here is CASSFRTEQFF. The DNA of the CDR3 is TGTGCCAGCAGTTTTCGTACTGAGCAGTTCTTC.

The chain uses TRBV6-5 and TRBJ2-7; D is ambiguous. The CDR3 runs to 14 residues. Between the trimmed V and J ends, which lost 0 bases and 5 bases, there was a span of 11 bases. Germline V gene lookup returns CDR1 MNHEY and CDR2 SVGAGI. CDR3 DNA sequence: TGTGCCAGCAGTTACTCGTCTAACCAACACGAGCAGTACTTC. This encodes CASSYSSNQHEQYF.